Presented here are 23 T cell receptor beta chains from one specimen sequenced in a study of T cells in Graves' hyperthyroidism and ophthalmopathy. Regions amplified from RNA transcripts were the TCR beta CDR3 regions. When the TCR CDR3 underwent first-round RT-PCR, the HTBI primer set was used. TCRdb itself ran the multiplex PCR reads through MiXCR, one entry per CDR3 protein. The sample holds about 560,000 distinct CDR3 sequences; about a sixth are singletons and the top ten take 15% to 20%. Sample: blood. The receptor source for this set is a woman aged 18-29 years with Graves' hyperthyroidism.

This clonotype came up a few times. The V gene is TRBV29-1, the J gene TRBJ2-3, with 14 bases fitting TRBD2. The CDR3 sequence is 17 residues long. Germline V gene lookup returns CDR1 SQVTM and CDR2 ANQGSEA. After removal of 5 bases from V and 1 base from J, the junction contained 8 bases not matched to a gene. Here the CDR3 DNA reads TGCAGCGTTCCTGGGACTAGCGGGAGTTGGGGCACAGATACGCAGTATTTT. This gives the protein CSVPGTSGSWGTDTQYF.

V and J are TRBV29-1 and TRBJ2-5; D may be TRBD2 (6 bases). This CDR3 has 14 residues. Germline V lookup: CDR1 SQVTM, CDR2 ANQGSEA. V was clipped by 7 bases and J by 9 bases, with 24 bases between them. The CDR3 reads CSASTGLPVEAQYF. The CDR3 DNA sequence: TGCAGCGCTTCCACGGGACTCCCGGTGGAGGCCCAGTACTTC.

This clonotype was recorded at least ten times. The rearrangement links TRBV7-8 to TRBJ2-5; D perhaps matches TRBD2 (5 bases). CDR3 length equals 16 residues. Deletions cut 2 bases from V and 2 bases from J, with 15 bases between. Germline V lookup: CDR1 SGHVS, CDR2 FQNEAQ. The CDR3 loop reads CASSLLSVGLQETQYF. In DNA form, the CDR3 reads TGTGCCAGCAGCTTATTATCCGTTGGACTTCAAGAGACCCAGTACTTC.

J is TRBJ1-4 and V is TRBV27; D call uncertain. Between the trimmed V and J ends, which lost 1 base and 13 bases, there was a span of 13 bases. CDR3 size: 13 residues. Per the germline V gene, CDR1 is MNHEY and CDR2 is SMNVEV (reference sequence). Here the CDR3 DNA reads TGTGCCAGCAGTTTATTTGGCCCCCAAGGACTGTTTTTT. Amino acids: CASSLFGPQGLFF.

This clonotype was counted many times. The CDR3 DNA reads as TGTGCCAGCAGTCTGGACAGGGACTACGAGCAGTACTTC. It encodes CASSLDRDYEQYF. The chain uses TRBV11-2 and TRBJ2-7, with 8 bases that match TRBD1. Looked up from germline, CDR1 is SGHAT and CDR2 is FQNNGV. The CDR3 length is 13 residues. Germline trimming cut 6 bases from V and 3 bases from J; bases unmatched to any gene: 4.

This chain links TRBV4-3 with TRBJ2-7; D might be TRBD1 (5 bases). V was pared by 2 bases and J by 8 bases, with 13 bases between. Germline V CDR1 and CDR2: LGHNA, YSLEER. The CDR3 is 13 residues long. The CDR3 coding sequence is TGCGCCAGCAGCCAAACCATCGCAGGGCAGCAGTACTTC. It is translated as CASSQTIAGQQYF.

This chain's CDR3 is CASSLESRVGTYEQYF. CDR3 coding DNA: TGTGCCAGCAGCTTAGAGAGCAGGGTGGGGACTTACGAGCAGTACTTC. The chain recombines TRBV11-2 with TRBJ2-7; a weak D match, TRBD2 (6 bases). There are 16 residues in the CDR3. From germline, CDR1 is SGHAT and CDR2 FQNNGV. V was clipped by 0 bases and J by 4 bases, with 16 bases between them.

This clonotype appeared a few times. The chain combines TRBV16 with TRBJ1-1, with TRBD1 matching 8 bases. Germline V gene sequence: CDR1 KGHSY, CDR2 FQNENV. With V trimmed by 4 bases and J by 1 base, 5 bases remained unmatched. This CDR3 spans 15 amino acids. The CDR3 loop is CASSRGQGKNTEAFF. In DNA form, the CDR3 reads TGTGCCAGCAGCCGCGGACAGGGAAAGAACACTGAAGCTTTCTTT.

This clonotype came up many times. The CDR3 region is CASSPGRTVTDTQYF. In DNA, the CDR3 is TGTGCCAGCAGTCCCGGACGAACCGTCACAGATACGCAGTATTTT. The chain has TRBV6-1 and TRBJ2-3; no firm D call. Trimming removed 5 bases from V and 2 bases from J, with 14 bases in between. The CDR3 has 15 residues. Germline V gene data show CDR1 as MNHNS and CDR2 as SASEGT.

The chain has TRBV5-1 and TRBJ2-7; a weak D match, TRBD2 (5 bases). The CDR3 runs to 17 residues. CDR1 SGHRS and CDR2 YFSETQ come from the germline V gene. The germline V and J ends were trimmed by 4 bases and 9 bases, with 29 bases remaining between them. CDR3 sequence reads: CASSRSGGSSRARTQYF. The CDR3 DNA reads as TGCGCCAGCAGCCGCTCAGGAGGAAGCAGCCGAGCACGTACGCAGTACTTC.

Ten or more counts support this clonotype. The V and J genes are TRBV7-2 and TRBJ2-1; 10 bases agree with TRBD2. The V gene's germline CDR1 is SGHTA and CDR2 FQGNSA. The ends lost 1 base at V and 0 bases at J; junction bases unmatched: 3. This CDR3 is 17 amino acids long. As DNA, the CDR3 is TGTGCCAGCAGCTTAGGGACTAGCGGATACTCCTACAATGAGCAGTTCTTC. Translating gives CASSLGTSGYSYNEQFF.

This clonotype was found a few times. The V call is TRBV18, the J call TRBJ2-2; the match to TRBD1 covers 8 bases. CDR3 length equals 15 residues. The germline V gene encodes CDR1 KGHSH and CDR2 LQKENI. Trimming cost V 3 bases and J 2 bases; bases outside gene matches: 2. This CDR3 reads CASSPGQVNTGELFF. The CDR3 DNA reads as TGTGCCAGCTCACCGGGACAGGTCAACACCGGGGAGCTGTTTTTT.

This clonotype appeared a few times. This sequence joins TRBV2 and TRBJ2-5; 12 bases agree with TRBD2. With 5 bases clipped from V and 6 bases from J, the junction kept 10 bases outside the gene matches. The CDR3 has 16 amino acids. The V gene's germline CDR1 is SNHLY and CDR2 FYNNEI. CDR3 protein: CASSQRGLAGQQTQYF. In DNA, the CDR3 is TGTGCCAGCAGTCAACGAGGACTAGCGGGGCAACAGACCCAGTACTTC. The full variable domain, rest sourced from reference TRBV2 and TRBJ2-5, is EPEVTQTPSHQVTQMGQEVILRCVPISNHLYFYWYRQILGQKVEFLVSFYNNEISEKSEIFDDQFSVERPDGSNFTLKIRSTKLEDSAMYFCASSQRGLAGQQTQYFGPGTRLLVL.

This clonotype came up a few times. V gene TRBV5-1 combines with J gene TRBJ1-4; D is perhaps TRBD1 (6 bases). The V end was cut by 9 bases, the J end by 5 bases, with 17 bases between. Germline CDR1 is SGHRS and CDR2 is YFSETQ. The CDR3 sequence is 14 residues long. The CDR3 protein is CATSETGLNEKLFF. As DNA, the CDR3 is TGCGCCACCTCAGAGACAGGTCTAAATGAAAAACTGTTTTTT.

This sequence joins TRBV6-1 and TRBJ1-2; D is uncertain. CDR1 and CDR2 (germline): MNHNS, SASEGT. The CDR3 runs to 13 residues. V lost 2 bases and J lost 2, with 6 bases in between. The CDR3 spells CASSETQNYGYTF. As DNA, the CDR3 is TGTGCCAGCAGTGAAACCCAGAACTATGGCTACACCTTC.

This clonotype was seen repeatedly, ten times or more. The rearrangement uses TRBV25-1 and TRBJ2-2; no definite D call. The CDR3 sequence is 15 residues long. CDR1 MGHDK and CDR2 SYGVNS come from the germline V gene. V lost 2 bases, J lost 1 base, and 8 bases lay in between. The CDR3 is CASSEAVKNTGELFF. The CDR3 DNA reads as TGTGCCAGCAGTGAAGCGGTCAAGAACACCGGGGAGCTGTTTTTT. Full variable domain (rest looked up from reference TRBV25-1 and TRBJ2-2): EADIYQTPRYLVIGTGKKITLECSQTMGHDKMYWYQQDPGMELHLIHYSYGVNSTEKGDLSSESTVSRIRTEHFPLTLESARPSHTSQYLCASSEAVKNTGELFFGEGSRLTVL.

The chain has TRBV25-1 and TRBJ2-7; D may correspond to TRBD1 or TRBD2 (5 bases each). V lost 1 base and J 3 bases, leaving 10 bases between the germline ends. Per germline, CDR1 MGHDK and CDR2 SYGVNS. This CDR3 region has 14 residues. DNA for the CDR3: TGTGCCAGCAGTGAATCCCGGGACCACTACGAGCAGTACTTC. It codes for CASSESRDHYEQYF.

This clonotype was seen many times. The rearrangement links TRBV2 to TRBJ1-2, with a weak D call TRBD1 (5 bases). V was cut by 5 bases and J by 8 bases, with 15 bases left in between. The CDR3 contains 13 residues. Germline V gives CDR1 SNHLY, CDR2 FYNNEI. Here the CDR3 reads CASSSSSQGGYTF. CDR3 DNA sequence: TGTGCCAGCAGTAGTTCCTCCCAGGGCGGCTACACCTTC. Full variable domain (outside the CDR3, taken from reference TRBV2 and TRBJ1-2): EPEVTQTPSHQVTQMGQEVILRCVPISNHLYFYWYRQILGQKVEFLVSFYNNEISEKSEIFDDQFSVERPDGSNFTLKIRSTKLEDSAMYFCASSSSSQGGYTFGSGTRLTVV.

This clonotype appeared a few times. The chain has TRBV7-2 and TRBJ2-7, with 9 bases aligning to TRBD1. From germline, CDR1 is SGHTA and CDR2 FQGNSA. CDR3 size: 13 residues. The V and J ends lost 5 bases and 5 bases, in that order; junction bases with no gene match: 4. The CDR3: CASSVGQGDEQYF. CDR3 sequence (DNA): TGTGCCAGCAGCGTGGGACAGGGAGACGAGCAGTACTTC.

This clonotype has a handful of counts. The rearrangement joins TRBV20-1 to TRBJ1-1; 9 nucleotides agree with TRBD1. CDR1 and CDR2 from the germline V gene are DFQATT and SNEGSKA (reference sequence). J was trimmed by 0 bases and V by 3 bases; bases with no gene match: 8. The CDR3 extends over 16 amino acids. CDR3 nucleotides: TGCAGTGCTAGTAACCGGGACAGGGTTTTGAACACTGAAGCTTTCTTT. Its translation is CSASNRDRVLNTEAFF.

This clonotype was seen more than once but under ten times. The chain combines TRBV6-1 with TRBJ1-6; 8 bases map to TRBD1. Losses at the gene ends were 7 bases for V and 7 bases for J; bases not matched to a gene: 6. CDR1 MNHNS and CDR2 SASEGT come from the germline V gene. This CDR3 region has 14 residues. The CDR3 bases are TGTGCCAGCACTCCGCAGGGGGCAAATTCACCCCTCCACTTT. This sequence encodes CASTPQGANSPLHF.

CDR3 in amino acids: CASSRYRGRMNTEAFF. CDR3 DNA: TGCGCCAGCAGCCGTTACAGGGGCAGAATGAACACTGAAGCTTTCTTT. This chain joins TRBV4-1 and TRBJ1-1; 7 bases line up with TRBD1. CDR1 is MGHRA, CDR2 YSYEKL, per germline. This CDR3 region has 16 residues. V lost 4 bases and J lost 0; bases outside the gene matches: 8.

This clonotype was observed at least ten times. The V call is TRBV6-2 or TRBV6-3, the J call TRBJ2-7, with TRBD2 matching over 10 bases. V shed 7 bases, J shed 1 base, and the junction held 4 bases outside the gene matches. Looked up from germline, CDR1 is MNHEY and CDR2 is SVGEGT. This CDR3 comprises 14 residues. The CDR3 coding sequence is TGTGCCAGCAAAGGACTAGCGGCGTCCTACGAGCAGTACTTC. Its translation: CASKGLAASYEQYF.